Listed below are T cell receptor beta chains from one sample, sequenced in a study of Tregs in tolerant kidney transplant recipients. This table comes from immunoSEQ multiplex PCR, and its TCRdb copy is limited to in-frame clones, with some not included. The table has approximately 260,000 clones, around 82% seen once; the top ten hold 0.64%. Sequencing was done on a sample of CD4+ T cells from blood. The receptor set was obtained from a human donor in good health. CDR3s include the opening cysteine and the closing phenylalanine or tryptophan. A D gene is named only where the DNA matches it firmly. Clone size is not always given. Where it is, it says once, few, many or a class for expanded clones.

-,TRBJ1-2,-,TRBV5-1,CASSLGGNYGYTF,TGCGCCAGCAGCTTGGGAGGCAACTATGGCTACACCTTC
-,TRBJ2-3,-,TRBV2,CASSRTQTSTDTQYF,TGTGCCAGCAGCAGGACACAAACTAGCACAGATACGCAGTATTTT
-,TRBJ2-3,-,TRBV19,CASSPGHTDTQYF,TGTGCCAGTAGCCCGGGCCACACAGATACGCAGTATTTT
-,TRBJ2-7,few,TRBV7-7,CASSPGQVNSEQYF,TGTGCCAGCAGCCCGGGGCAGGTTAACTCCGAGCAGTACTTC
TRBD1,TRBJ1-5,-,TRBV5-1,CASSWDRDRPQHF,TGCGCCAGCAGCTGGGACAGGGATAGACCCCAGCATTTT
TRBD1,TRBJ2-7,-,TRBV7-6,CASSLSWGRDREMYEQYF,TGTGCCAGCAGCCTTTCATGGGGGAGGGACAGGGAAATGTACGAGCAGTACTTC
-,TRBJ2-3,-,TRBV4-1,CASSQEGRTYTDTQYF,TGCGCCAGCAGCCAAGAAGGGAGGACGTACACAGATACGCAGTATTTT
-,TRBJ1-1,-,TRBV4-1,CASSQVRAGVMNTEAFF,TGCGCCAGCAGCCAAGTTCGGGCAGGGGTGATGAACACTGAAGCTTTCTTT
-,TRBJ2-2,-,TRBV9,CASSLRRMNTGEPFF,TGTGCCAGCAGCTTAAGACGGATGAACACCGGGGAGCCGTTTTTT
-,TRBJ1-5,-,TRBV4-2,CASSQDVWAQPQHF,TGTGCCAGCAGCCAAGATGTGTGGGCTCAGCCCCAGCATTTT
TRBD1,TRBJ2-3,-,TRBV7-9,CASSLGGTGTDTQYF,TGTGCCAGCAGCCTAGGGGGGACAGGGACAGATACGCAGTATTTT
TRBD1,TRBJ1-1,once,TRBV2,CASSARGGWTEAFF,TGTGCCAGCAGTGCCAGAGGGGGCTGGACTGAAGCTTTCTTT
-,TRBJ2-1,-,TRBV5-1,CASSATGLSYNEQFF,TGCGCCAGCAGCGCGACAGGCCTTTCCTACAATGAGCAGTTCTTC
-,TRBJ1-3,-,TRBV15,CATSRDFFASGNTIYF,TGTGCCACCAGCAGAGATTTCTTCGCCTCTGGAAACACCATATATTTT
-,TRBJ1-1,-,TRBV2,CASRESGTEAFF,TGTGCCAGCAGGGAAAGTGGCACTGAAGCTTTCTTT
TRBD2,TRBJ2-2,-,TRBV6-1,CASSGPREGRTGELFF,TGTGCCAGCAGTGGCCCTAGGGAGGGCCGCACCGGGGAGCTGTTTTTT
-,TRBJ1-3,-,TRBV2,CASSDMGFGNTIYF,TGTGCCAGCAGTGACATGGGGTTTGGAAACACCATATATTTT
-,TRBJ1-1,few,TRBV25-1,CASSRNIGGDTEAFF,TGTGCCAGCTCCCGGAACATTGGTGGGGACACTGAAGCTTTCTTT
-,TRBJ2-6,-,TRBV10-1,CASSESENSGANVLTF,TGCGCCAGCAGTGAGTCCGAGAACTCTGGGGCCAACGTCCTGACTTTC
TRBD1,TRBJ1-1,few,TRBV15,CATSRVWTGSLNTEAFF,TGTGCCACCAGCAGGGTTTGGACAGGTTCCCTAAACACTGAAGCTTTCTTT
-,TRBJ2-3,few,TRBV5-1,CASSLADTQYF,TGCGCCAGCAGCTTGGCAGATACGCAGTATTTT
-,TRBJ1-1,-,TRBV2,CASSSDRYTEAFF,TGTGCCAGCAGTTCAGACAGATACACTGAAGCTTTCTTT
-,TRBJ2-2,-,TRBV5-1,CASSLTVSNTGELFF,TGCGCCAGCAGCTTAACCGTATCGAACACCGGGGAGCTGTTTTTT
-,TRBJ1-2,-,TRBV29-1,CSVEDRTGAYGYTF,TGCAGCGTTGAAGACAGGACCGGCGCCTATGGCTACACCTTC
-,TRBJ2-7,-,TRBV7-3,CASSLRSGGGLGEQYF,TGTGCCAGCAGCTTAAGAAGCGGCGGCGGCCTAGGCGAGCAGTACTTC
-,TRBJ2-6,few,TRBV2,CASSDKSGHSGANVLTF,TGTGCCAGCAGTGATAAGTCGGGGCACTCTGGGGCCAACGTCCTGACTTTC
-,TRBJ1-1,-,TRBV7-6,CASSLEPTSTEAFF,TGTGCCAGCAGCTTAGAGCCAACTTCCACTGAAGCTTTCTTT
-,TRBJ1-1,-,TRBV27,CASSGGWVQSVNTEAFF,TGTGCCAGCAGTGGGGGTTGGGTACAGAGCGTGAACACTGAAGCTTTCTTT
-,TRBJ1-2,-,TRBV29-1,CSVVQGGYGYTF,TGCAGCGTTGTGCAGGGAGGTTATGGCTACACCTTC
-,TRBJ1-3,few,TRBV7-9,CALQGFSGNTIYF,TGTGCCTTACAGGGTTTCTCTGGAAACACCATATATTTT
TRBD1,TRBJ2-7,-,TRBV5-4,CASSLTSDRVYEQYF,TGTGCCAGCAGCTTAACGTCCGACAGGGTCTACGAGCAGTACTTC
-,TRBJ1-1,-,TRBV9,CASSVTGNTEAFF,TGTGCCAGCAGCGTTACAGGGAACACTGAAGCTTTCTTT
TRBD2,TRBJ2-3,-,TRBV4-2,CASSPGGSGGSTDTQYF,TGTGCCAGCAGCCCGGGGGGAAGCGGGGGGAGCACAGATACGCAGTATTTT
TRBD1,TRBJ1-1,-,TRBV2,CASSNGQGAEAFF,TGTGCCAGCAGTAATGGACAGGGCGCTGAAGCTTTCTTT
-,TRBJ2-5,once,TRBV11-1,CASSVGELGGETQYF,TGTGCCAGCAGCGTTGGCGAGCTTGGGGGGGAGACCCAGTACTTC
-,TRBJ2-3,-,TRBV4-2,CASSQADTQYF,TGTGCCAGCAGCCAAGCAGATACGCAGTATTTT
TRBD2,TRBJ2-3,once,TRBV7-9,CASSLTSGRTTDTQYF,TGTGCCAGCAGCTTGACTAGCGGGAGGACGACAGATACGCAGTATTTT
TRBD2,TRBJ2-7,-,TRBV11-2,CASSLRLAGYEQYF,TGTGCCAGCAGCCTCCGACTAGCGGGTTACGAGCAGTACTTC
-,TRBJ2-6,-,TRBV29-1,CSVERSGANVLTF,TGCAGCGTTGAGCGGTCTGGGGCCAACGTCCTGACTTTC
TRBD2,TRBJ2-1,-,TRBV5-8,CASSFFSGRSRPYNEQFF,TGTGCCAGCAGCTTTTTTAGCGGGAGGAGTAGGCCCTACAATGAGCAGTTCTTC
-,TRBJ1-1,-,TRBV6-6,CASINEGVNTEAFF,TGTGCCAGCATTAACGAAGGAGTGAACACTGAAGCTTTCTTT
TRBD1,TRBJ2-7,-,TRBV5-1,CASSLVWLGTGASYEQYF,TGCGCCAGCAGCTTGGTCTGGCTCGGGACAGGGGCGTCCTACGAGCAGTACTTC
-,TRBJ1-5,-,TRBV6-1,CASSEQPTGNQPQHF,TGTGCCAGCAGTGAACAACCCACGGGAAATCAGCCCCAGCATTTT
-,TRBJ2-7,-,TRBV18,CASSSALVYEQYF,TGTGCCAGCTCATCAGCATTGGTCTACGAGCAGTACTTC
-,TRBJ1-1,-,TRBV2,CASSGEIEAFF,TGTGCCAGCAGTGGCGAAATTGAAGCTTTCTTT
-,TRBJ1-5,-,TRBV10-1,CASSPAINQPQHF,TGCGCCAGCAGTCCGGCCATCAATCAGCCCCAGCATTTT
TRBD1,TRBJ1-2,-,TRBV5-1,CASNPDRVNYGYTF,TGCGCCAGCAACCCGGACAGGGTTAACTATGGCTACACCTTC